The entry that follows covers one TCR beta chain sequence. The antigen is undetermined. The sample is drawn from a study of shared clonotypes between healthy human individuals. Study results and caveats: Shared across a few donors were around 5% of the naive CD4 clonotypes. Among the subsets, naive ones generally showed larger estimated richness than memory ones. Researchers sampled only blood; tissue repertoires likely differ.

Profiling relied on immunoSEQ multiplex PCR, and the TCRdb table lists in-frame clones only, not all of them. Of nearly 2 million clones listed, about 95% are singletons. It was CD45RO-negative cells, positively selected for CCR7, that made up naive CD8 cells, with terminally differentiated effector memory CD45RA+ cells excluded. This CDR3 is 15 amino acids long. From germline, CDR1 is SGHVS and CDR2 FQNEAQ. After removal of 1 base from V and 4 bases from J, the junction contained 3 bases not matched to a gene. The rearrangement links TRBV7-8 to TRBJ2-3; 9 positions agree with TRBD2. This TCR came from a man aged 18 to 29 in good health. Sequencing input: naive CD8+ T cells sorted from blood. The CDR3, as DNA: TGTGCCAGCAGCTTAGGTAGCGGGGGCTCAGATACGCAGTATTTT. Its protein product is CASSLGSGGSDTQYF.